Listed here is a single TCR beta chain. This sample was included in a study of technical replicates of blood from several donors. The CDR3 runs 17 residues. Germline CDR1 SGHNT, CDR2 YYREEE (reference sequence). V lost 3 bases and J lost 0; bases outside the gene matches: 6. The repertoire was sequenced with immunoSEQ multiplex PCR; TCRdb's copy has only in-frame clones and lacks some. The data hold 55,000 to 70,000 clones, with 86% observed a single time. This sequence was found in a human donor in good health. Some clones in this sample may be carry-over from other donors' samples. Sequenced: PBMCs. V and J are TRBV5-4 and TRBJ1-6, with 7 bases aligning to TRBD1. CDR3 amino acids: CASSSRTGSSYNSPLHF. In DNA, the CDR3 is TGTGCCAGCAGCTCTAGGACAGGAAGCTCCTATAATTCACCCCTCCACTTT.